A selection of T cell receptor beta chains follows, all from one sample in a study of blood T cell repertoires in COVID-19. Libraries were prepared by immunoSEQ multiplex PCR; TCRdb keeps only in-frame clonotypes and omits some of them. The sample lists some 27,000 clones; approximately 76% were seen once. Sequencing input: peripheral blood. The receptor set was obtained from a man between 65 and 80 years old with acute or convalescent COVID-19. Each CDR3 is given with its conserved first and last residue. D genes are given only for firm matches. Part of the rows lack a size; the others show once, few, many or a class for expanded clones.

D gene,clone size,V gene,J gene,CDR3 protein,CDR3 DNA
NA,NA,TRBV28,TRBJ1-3,CASSSTSGNTIYF,TGTGCCAGCAGTAGCACCTCTGGAAACACCATATATTTT
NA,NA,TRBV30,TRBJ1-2,CAWSDGGRGYTF,TGTGCCTGGAGTGATGGGGGCCGGGGCTACACCTTC
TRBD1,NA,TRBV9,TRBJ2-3,CASSAGGASIDTQYF,TGTGCCAGCAGTGCAGGGGGCGCGAGTATAGATACGCAGTATTTT
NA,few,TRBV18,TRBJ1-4,CASSPRRGGRDEKLFF,TGTGCCAGCTCCCCCCGAAGGGGCGGACGGGATGAAAAACTGTTTTTT
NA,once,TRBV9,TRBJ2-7,CASSASGSPLLNEQYF,TGTGCCAGCAGCGCCTCGGGGAGCCCCCTGTTGAACGAGCAGTACTTC
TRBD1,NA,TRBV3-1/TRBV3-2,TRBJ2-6,CASSQDHRGSGANVLTF,TGTGCCAGCAGCCAAGATCACAGGGGCTCTGGGGCCAACGTCCTGACTTTC
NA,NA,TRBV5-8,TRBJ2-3,CASSLSRDLNTDTQYF,TGTGCCAGCAGCTTGTCAAGGGACTTAAACACAGATACGCAGTATTTT
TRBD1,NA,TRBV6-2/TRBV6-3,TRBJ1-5,CASSSLKGDSIAQPQHF,TGTGCCAGCAGTTCTTTAAAAGGGGACAGTATAGCTCAGCCCCAGCATTTT
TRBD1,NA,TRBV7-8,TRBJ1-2,CASSPRQGAGYGYTF,TGTGCCAGCAGCCCTAGACAGGGGGCAGGCTATGGCTACACCTTC
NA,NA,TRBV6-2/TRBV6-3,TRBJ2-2,CASSPPGGTTGELFF,TGTGCCAGCAGCCCCCCGGGGGGCACCACCGGGGAGCTGTTTTTT
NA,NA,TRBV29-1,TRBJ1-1,CSGAGEGTEAFF,TGCAGCGGGGCCGGGGAGGGCACTGAAGCTTTCTTT
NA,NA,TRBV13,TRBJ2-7,CASSPRGAAPYEQYF,TGTGCCAGCAGCCCTCGCGGGGCCGCGCCCTACGAGCAGTACTTC
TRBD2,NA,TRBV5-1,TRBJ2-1,CASSLRLAGSSYNEQFF,TGCGCCAGCAGCTTGCGACTAGCGGGCAGCTCCTACAATGAGCAGTTCTTC
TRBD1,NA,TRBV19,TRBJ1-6,CASSTPRGQNNSPLHF,TGTGCCAGTAGTACGCCCAGGGGACAGAATAATTCACCCCTCCACTTT